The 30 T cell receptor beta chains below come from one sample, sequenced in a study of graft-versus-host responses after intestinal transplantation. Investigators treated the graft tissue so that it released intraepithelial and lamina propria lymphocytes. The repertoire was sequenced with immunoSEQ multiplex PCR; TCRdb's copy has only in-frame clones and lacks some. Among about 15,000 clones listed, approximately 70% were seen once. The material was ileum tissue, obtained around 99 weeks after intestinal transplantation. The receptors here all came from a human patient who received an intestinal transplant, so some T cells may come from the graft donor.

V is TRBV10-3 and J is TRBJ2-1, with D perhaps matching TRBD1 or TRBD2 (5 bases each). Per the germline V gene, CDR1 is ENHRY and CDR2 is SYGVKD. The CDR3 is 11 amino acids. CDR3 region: CAIRLGDEQFF. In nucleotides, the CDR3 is TGTGCAATCCGTTTGGGGGATGAGCAGTTCTTC.

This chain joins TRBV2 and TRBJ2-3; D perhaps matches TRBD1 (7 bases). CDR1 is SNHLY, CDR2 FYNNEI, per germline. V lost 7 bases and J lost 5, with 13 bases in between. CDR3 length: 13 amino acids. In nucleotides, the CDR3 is TGTGCCAGCAACAGGGGAGGAAGAGATACGCAGTATTTT. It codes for CASNRGGRDTQYF. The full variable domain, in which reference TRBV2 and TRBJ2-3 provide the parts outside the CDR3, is EPEVTQTPSHQVTQMGQEVILRCVPISNHLYFYWYRQILGQKVEFLVSFYNNEISEKSEIFDDQFSVERPDGSNFTLKIRSTKLEDSAMYFCASNRGGRDTQYFGPGTRLTVL.

The CDR3 is CSVTGWGINTEAFF. The CDR3 nucleotides read TGCAGCGTGACCGGATGGGGGATCAACACTGAAGCTTTCTTT. The chain carries TRBV29-1 and TRBJ1-1; perhaps TRBD1 as D (5 bases). In germline, CDR1 is SQVTM, CDR2 ANQGSEA. This CDR3 comprises 14 residues. V lost 6 bases and J 2 bases, leaving 16 bases between the germline ends.

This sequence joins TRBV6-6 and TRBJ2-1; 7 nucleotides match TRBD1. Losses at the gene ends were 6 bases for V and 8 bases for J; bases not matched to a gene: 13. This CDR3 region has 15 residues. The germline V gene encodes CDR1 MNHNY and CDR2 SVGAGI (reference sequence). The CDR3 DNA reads TGTGCCAGCAGACGCCCACAACAGGGGCGGGATGAGCAGTTCTTC. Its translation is CASRRPQQGRDEQFF.

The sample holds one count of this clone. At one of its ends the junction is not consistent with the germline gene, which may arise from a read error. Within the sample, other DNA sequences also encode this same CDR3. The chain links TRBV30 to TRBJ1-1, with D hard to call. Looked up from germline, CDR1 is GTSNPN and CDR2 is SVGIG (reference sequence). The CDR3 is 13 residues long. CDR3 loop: CAWGVRLNTEAFF. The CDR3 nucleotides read TGTGCCTGGGGTGTCAGGTTGAACACTGAAGCTTTCTTT.

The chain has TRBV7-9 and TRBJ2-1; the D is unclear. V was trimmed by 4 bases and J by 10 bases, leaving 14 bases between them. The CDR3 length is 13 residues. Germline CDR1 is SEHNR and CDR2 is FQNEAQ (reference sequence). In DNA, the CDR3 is TGTGCCAGCAGCTACTTCCCCGAACTCGAGCAGTTCTTC. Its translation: CASSYFPELEQFF.

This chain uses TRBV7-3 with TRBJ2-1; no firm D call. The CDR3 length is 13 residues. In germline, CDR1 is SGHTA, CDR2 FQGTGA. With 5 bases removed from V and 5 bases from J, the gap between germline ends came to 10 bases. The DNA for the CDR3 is TGTGCCAGCAGCGACACGCGACACAATGAGCAGTTCTTC. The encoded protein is CASSDTRHNEQFF.

CDR3 sequence (DNA): TGTGCCAGCAGCGTGTTGTCAGGGATGAACACTGAAGCTTTCTTT. It encodes CASSVLSGMNTEAFF. This rearrangement joins TRBV9 to TRBJ1-1, with a weak D call TRBD1 (5 bases). Trimming removed 2 bases from V and 0 bases from J, with 11 bases in between. The CDR3 sequence is 15 residues long. Germline CDR1 reads SGDLS; CDR2 reads YYNGEE.

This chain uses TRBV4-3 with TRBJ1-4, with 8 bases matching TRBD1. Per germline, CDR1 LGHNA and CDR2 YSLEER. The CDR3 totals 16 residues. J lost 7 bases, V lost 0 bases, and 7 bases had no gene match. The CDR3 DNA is TGCGCCAGCAGCCAAGATGCCCAGGGGGCGAGTGAAAAACTGTTTTTT. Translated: CASSQDAQGASEKLFF.

The CDR3 sequence: CASSLGDSSYEQYF. CDR3 in DNA: TGTGCCAGCAGCTTAGGGGACAGTTCCTACGAGCAGTACTTC. V usage is TRBV7-8 and J usage is TRBJ2-7, with TRBD1 matching 7 bases. V shed 1 base and J 1 base; nucleotides not matched to a gene: 1. CDR3 length: 14 residues. Looked up from germline, CDR1 is SGHVS and CDR2 is FQNEAQ.

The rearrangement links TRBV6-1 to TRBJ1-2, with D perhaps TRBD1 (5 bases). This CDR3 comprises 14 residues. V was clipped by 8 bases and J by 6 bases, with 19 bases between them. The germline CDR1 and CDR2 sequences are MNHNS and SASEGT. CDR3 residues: CASVQGRLENGYTF. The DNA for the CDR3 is TGTGCCAGCGTCCAGGGAAGGCTTGAAAATGGCTACACCTTC.

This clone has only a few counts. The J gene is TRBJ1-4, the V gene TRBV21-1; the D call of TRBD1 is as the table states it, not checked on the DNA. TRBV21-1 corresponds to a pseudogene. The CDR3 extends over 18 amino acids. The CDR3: CASSKGDREVATNEKLFF. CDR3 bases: TGTGCCAGCAGCAAGGGAGACAGGGAGGTAGCAACTAATGAAAAACTGTTTTTT.

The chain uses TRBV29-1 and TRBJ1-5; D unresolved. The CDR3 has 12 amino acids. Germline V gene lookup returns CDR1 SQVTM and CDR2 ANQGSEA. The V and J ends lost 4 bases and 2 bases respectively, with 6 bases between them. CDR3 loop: CSVVQGNQPQHF. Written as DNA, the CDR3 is TGCAGCGTTGTCCAGGGCAATCAGCCCCAGCATTTT.

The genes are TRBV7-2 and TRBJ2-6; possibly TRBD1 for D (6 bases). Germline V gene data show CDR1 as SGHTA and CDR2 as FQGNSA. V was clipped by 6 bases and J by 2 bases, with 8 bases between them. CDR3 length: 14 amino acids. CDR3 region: CASSNRAGANVLTF. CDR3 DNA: TGTGCCAGCAGTAACAGGGCTGGGGCCAACGTCCTGACTTTC.

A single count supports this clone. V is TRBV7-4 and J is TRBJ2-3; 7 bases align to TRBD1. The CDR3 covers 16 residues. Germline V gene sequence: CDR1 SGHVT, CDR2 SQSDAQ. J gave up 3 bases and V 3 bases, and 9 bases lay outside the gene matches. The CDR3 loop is CASSFSPDRITDTQYF. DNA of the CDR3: TGTGCCAGCAGCTTTAGTCCGGACAGGATAACAGATACGCAGTATTTT.

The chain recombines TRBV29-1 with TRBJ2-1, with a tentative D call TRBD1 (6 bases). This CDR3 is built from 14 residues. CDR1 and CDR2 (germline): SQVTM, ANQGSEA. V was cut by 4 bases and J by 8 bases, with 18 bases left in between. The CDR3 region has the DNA TGCAGCGTTGTGACAGGACCGCCACCCCATGAGCAGTTCTTC. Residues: CSVVTGPPPHEQFF.

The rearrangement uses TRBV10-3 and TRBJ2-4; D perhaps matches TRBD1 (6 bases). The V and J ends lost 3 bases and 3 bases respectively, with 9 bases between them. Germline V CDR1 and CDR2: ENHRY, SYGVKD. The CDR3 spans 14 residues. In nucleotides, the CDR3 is TGTGCCATCAGTGATCAAGGGGGCAAAAACATTCAGTACTTC. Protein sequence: CAISDQGGKNIQYF.

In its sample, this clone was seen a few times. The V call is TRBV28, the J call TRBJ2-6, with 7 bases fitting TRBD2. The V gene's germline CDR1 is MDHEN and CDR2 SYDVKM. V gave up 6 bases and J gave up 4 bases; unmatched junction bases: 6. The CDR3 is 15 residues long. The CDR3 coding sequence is TGTGCCAGCAGGCACGCGGGAGACGGGGCCAACGTCCTGACTTTC. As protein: CASRHAGDGANVLTF.

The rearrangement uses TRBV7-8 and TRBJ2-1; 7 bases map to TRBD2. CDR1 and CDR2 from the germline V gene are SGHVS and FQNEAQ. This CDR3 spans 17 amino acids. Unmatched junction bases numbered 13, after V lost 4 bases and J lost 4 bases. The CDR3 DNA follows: TGTGCCAGCAGCTCTCGAGGGCGGGAGATAGGGTACAATGAGCAGTTCTTC. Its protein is CASSSRGREIGYNEQFF.

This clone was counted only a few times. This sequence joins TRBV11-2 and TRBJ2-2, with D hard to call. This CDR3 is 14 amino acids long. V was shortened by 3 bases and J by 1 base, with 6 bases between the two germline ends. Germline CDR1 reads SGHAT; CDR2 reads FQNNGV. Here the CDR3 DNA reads TGTGCCAGCAGCTTTTTGGTGAACACCGGGGAGCTGTTTTTT. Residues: CASSFLVNTGELFF.

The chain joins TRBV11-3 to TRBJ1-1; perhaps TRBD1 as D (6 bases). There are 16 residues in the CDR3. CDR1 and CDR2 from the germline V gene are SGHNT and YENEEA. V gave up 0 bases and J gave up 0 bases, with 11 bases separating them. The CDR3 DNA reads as TGTGCCAGCAGCTTAGAGGGGGGGCTGTTGAACACTGAAGCTTTCTTT. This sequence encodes CASSLEGGLLNTEAFF.

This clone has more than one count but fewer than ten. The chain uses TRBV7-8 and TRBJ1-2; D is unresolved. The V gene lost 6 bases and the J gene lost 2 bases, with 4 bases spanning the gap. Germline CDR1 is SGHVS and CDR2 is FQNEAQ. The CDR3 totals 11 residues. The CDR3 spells CASRLNYGYTF. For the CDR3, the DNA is TGTGCCAGCAGATTGAACTATGGCTACACCTTC. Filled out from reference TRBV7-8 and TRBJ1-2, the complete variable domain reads GAGVSQSPRYKVAKRGQDVALRCDPISGHVSLFWYQQALGQGPEFLTYFQNEAQLDKSGLPSDRFFAERPEGSVSTLKIQRTQQEDSAVYLCASRLNYGYTFGSGTRLTVV.

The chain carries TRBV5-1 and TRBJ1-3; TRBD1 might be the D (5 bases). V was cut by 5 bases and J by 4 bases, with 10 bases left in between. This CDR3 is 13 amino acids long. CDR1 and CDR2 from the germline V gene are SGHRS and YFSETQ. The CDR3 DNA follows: TGCGCCAGCAGACAGGCTTCGGGAAACACCATATATTTT. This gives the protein CASRQASGNTIYF.

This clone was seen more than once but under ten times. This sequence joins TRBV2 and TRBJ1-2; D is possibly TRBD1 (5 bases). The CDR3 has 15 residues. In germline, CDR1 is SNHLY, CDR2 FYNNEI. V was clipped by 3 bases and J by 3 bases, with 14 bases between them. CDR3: CASSDGDSRDYGYTF. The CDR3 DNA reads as TGTGCCAGCAGTGACGGAGACAGTCGCGACTATGGCTACACCTTC.

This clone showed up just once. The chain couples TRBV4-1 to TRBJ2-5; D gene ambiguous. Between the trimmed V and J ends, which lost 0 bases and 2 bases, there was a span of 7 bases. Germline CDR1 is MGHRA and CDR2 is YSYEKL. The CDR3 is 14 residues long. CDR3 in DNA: TGCGCCAGCAGCCAAGATAGGGCGCAAGAGACCCAGTACTTC. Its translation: CASSQDRAQETQYF.

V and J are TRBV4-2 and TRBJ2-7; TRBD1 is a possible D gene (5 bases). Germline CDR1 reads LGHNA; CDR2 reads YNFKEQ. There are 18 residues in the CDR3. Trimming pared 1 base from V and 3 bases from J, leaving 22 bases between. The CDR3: CASSQGSRLGQYHYEQYF. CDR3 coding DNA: TGTGCCAGCAGCCAAGGGTCTCGTCTGGGGCAGTATCACTACGAGCAGTACTTC.

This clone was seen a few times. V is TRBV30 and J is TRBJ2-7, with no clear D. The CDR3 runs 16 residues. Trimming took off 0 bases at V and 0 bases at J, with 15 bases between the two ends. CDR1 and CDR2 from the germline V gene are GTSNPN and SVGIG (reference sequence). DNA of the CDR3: TGTGCCTGGAGTGTACCGGGCAGGAAAAACTCCTACGAGCAGTACTTC. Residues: CAWSVPGRKNSYEQYF.

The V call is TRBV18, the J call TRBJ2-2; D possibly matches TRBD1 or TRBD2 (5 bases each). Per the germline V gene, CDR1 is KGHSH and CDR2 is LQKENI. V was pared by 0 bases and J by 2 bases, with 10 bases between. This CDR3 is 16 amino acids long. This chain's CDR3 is CASSPPGTRNTGELFF. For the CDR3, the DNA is TGTGCCAGCTCACCACCCGGGACGAGAAACACCGGGGAGCTGTTTTTT.

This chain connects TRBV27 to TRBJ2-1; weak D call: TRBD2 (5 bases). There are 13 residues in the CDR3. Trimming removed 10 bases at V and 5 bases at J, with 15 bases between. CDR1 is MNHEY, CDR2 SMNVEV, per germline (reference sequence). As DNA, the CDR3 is TGTGCCACCTCCCTGAGGGTAGACAATGAGCAGTTCTTC. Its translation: CATSLRVDNEQFF.

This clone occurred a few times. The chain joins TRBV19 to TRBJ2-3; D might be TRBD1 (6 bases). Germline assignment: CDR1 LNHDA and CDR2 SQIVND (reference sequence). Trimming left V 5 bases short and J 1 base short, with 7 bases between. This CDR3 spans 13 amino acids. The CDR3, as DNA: TGTGCCAGTAGTTGGACAGGCACAGATACGCAGTATTTT. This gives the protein CASSWTGTDTQYF.